This entry features one TCR beta chain sequence. No antigen is known for it. One end of the junction fails to match germline, which may point to a read error. The data belong to a study of graft-versus-host responses after intestinal transplantation. About the research overall: Anti-thymocyte globulin induction was given to all recipients, followed by tacrolimus and steroids for 2 to 3 years.

Method: immunoSEQ multiplex PCR; TCRdb's copy keeps in-frame clones and lacks some. The sample gives more than 80,000 clones, about four fifths of which show up once; about a sixth is in the top ten. Germline lookup yields CDR1 SSHAT and CDR2 FNYEAQ (reference sequence). The CDR3 sequence is 15 residues long. The study's findings and limits: Some patients had graft-donor T cell macrochimerism, and their allografts showed high graft-versus-host to host-versus-graft clonal ratios. GvH clones appeared in recipient marrow, some first in ileum or blood. GvH clone levels peaked in circulation, and this peak was associated with early post-transplant HvG declines.

The sequencing here drew on unstimulated CD8+ T cells sorted from spleen or lymph node cells, taken before intestinal transplant. This TCR derives from a human donor who received an intestinal transplant. The rearrangement joins TRBV7-7 to TRBJ2-7; TRBD2 agrees at 12 bases. The CDR3 spells CASSPGTSGRLEQYF. As DNA, the CDR3 is TGTGCTAGCAGCCCTGGGACTAGCGGGCGCCTCGAGCAGTACTTC.